Shown below are 30 T cell receptor beta chains from a single sample sequenced in a study of blood T cell repertoires in COVID-19. The table came from immunoSEQ multiplex PCR; TCRdb's copy has only in-frame clones and leaves some out. The data show about 150,000 clones, 75% to 85% seen once. The sequenced sample consisted of peripheral blood. The receptors here all came from a man aged 60 to 69 with acute or convalescent COVID-19.

In this sample, this clone turned up once. The chain is built from TRBV29-1 and TRBJ1-4; the match to TRBD1 covers 7 bases. V lost 7 bases and J lost 3; bases outside the gene matches: 8. The germline CDR1 and CDR2 sequences are SQVTM and ANQGSEA. The CDR3 runs 14 residues. CDR3 sequence: CSGGGGTANEKLFF. CDR3 DNA: TGCAGCGGTGGGGGCGGGACAGCTAATGAAAAACTGTTTTTT.

The chain uses TRBV19 and TRBJ2-1; 10 positions agree with TRBD2. V shed 5 bases, J shed 14 bases, and the junction held 9 bases outside the gene matches. Germline-derived CDR1 and CDR2 are LNHDA and SQIVND (reference sequence). The CDR3 runs 13 residues. The CDR3, as DNA: TGTGCCAGTAGTCCTAGCGGGGGCCCCCAAGAGTTCTTC. Its translation: CASSPSGGPQEFF. The full variable domain, in which reference TRBV19 and TRBJ2-1 provide the parts outside the CDR3, is DGGITQSPKYLFRKEGQNVTLSCEQNLNHDAMYWYRQDPGQGLRLIYYSQIVNDFQKGDIAEGYSVSREKKESFPLTVTSAQKNPTAFYLCASSPSGGPQEFFGPGTRLTVL.

This CDR3 reads CASGFGQGNEKLFF. CDR3 DNA sequence: TGTGCTAGTGGTTTCGGACAGGGTAATGAAAAACTGTTTTTT. The rearrangement joins TRBV12-5 to TRBJ1-4; 8 bases map to TRBD1. Germline CDR1 LGHNT, CDR2 FRNRAP. This CDR3 region has 14 residues. Losses at the gene ends were 3 bases for V and 4 bases for J; bases not matched to a gene: 1.

V usage is TRBV9 and J usage is TRBJ1-4; D uncertain. Looked up from germline, CDR1 is SGDLS and CDR2 is YYNGEE. V was shortened by 0 bases and J by 7 bases, with 13 bases between the two germline ends. CDR3 length: 15 amino acids. CDR3 in amino acids: CASSVEGGPGEKLFF. The CDR3, as DNA: TGTGCCAGCAGCGTAGAAGGCGGGCCTGGTGAAAAACTGTTTTTT. The whole variable domain, filled in from reference TRBV9 and TRBJ1-4, reads DSGVTQTPKHLITATGQRVTLRCSPRSGDLSVYWYQQSLDQGLQFLIQYYNGEERAKGNILERFSAQQFPDLHSELNLSSLELGDSALYFCASSVEGGPGEKLFFGSGTQLSVL.

CDR3 in DNA: TGCGCCAGCAGCCAAGGGACAGGGGGCGGAATTAATGAAAAACTGTTTTTT. It is translated as CASSQGTGGGINEKLFF. The rearrangement links TRBV4-1 to TRBJ1-4, with TRBD1 identical over 11 bases. The CDR3 consists of 17 residues. The germline gives CDR1 MGHRA, CDR2 YSYEKL. V was clipped by 1 base and J by 4 bases; unmatched bases: 5.

This clone was counted only a few times. The rearrangement links TRBV6-6 to TRBJ2-7; 9 nucleotides match TRBD1. V was clipped by 5 bases and J by 3 bases; unmatched bases: 2. The CDR3 is made up of 13 amino acids. Looked up from germline, CDR1 is MNHNY and CDR2 is SVGAGI (reference sequence). The CDR3 nucleotides are TGTGCCAGCAGTAAGGGACAGGGCTACGAGCAGTACTTC. Translated, it gives CASSKGQGYEQYF.

This chain joins TRBV28 and TRBJ2-7, with 8 bases that match TRBD1. The germline V gene encodes CDR1 MDHEN and CDR2 SYDVKM. The CDR3 sequence is 13 residues long. V was pared by 2 bases and J by 3 bases, with 0 bases of the junction left unmatched. DNA of the CDR3: TGTGCCAGCAGTTTAGGACAGGGCTACGAGCAGTACTTC. Its translation is CASSLGQGYEQYF.

The chain uses TRBV12-5 and TRBJ1-5, with a possible D match to TRBD1 (5 bases). With 9 bases removed from V and 0 bases from J, the gap between germline ends came to 12 bases. The germline CDR1 and CDR2 sequences are LGHNT and FRNRAP. This CDR3 region has 14 residues. CDR3 sequence reads: CASAAGNSNQPQHF. CDR3 coding DNA: TGTGCTAGCGCGGCAGGGAATAGCAATCAGCCCCAGCATTTT.

CDR3 region: CASSLGADTEAFF. The CDR3 DNA reads as TGTGCCAGCAGCTTAGGGGCTGATACTGAAGCTTTCTTT. The rearrangement links TRBV11-2 to TRBJ1-1; D unresolved. V was pared by 1 base and J by 5 bases, with 8 bases between. CDR1 is SGHAT and CDR2 is FQNNGV in the germline V gene. The CDR3 runs to 13 residues.

This chain links TRBV10-1 with TRBJ1-4, with D unclear. V dropped 9 bases and J dropped 7 bases, with 18 bases sitting between them. CDR3 length equals 14 residues. Germline V gene sequence: CDR1 WNHNN, CDR2 SYGVQD (reference sequence). The CDR3 DNA sequence: TGCGCCAGGACTAGACGAGGGCTAGGTGAAAAACTGTTTTTT. The encoded protein is CARTRRGLGEKLFF.

This clone was found a few times. The chain joins TRBV5-1 to TRBJ2-5, with 14 bases fitting TRBD2. Germline-derived CDR1 and CDR2 are SGHRS and YFSETQ. This CDR3 has 15 amino acids. Unmatched junction bases numbered 3, after V lost 4 bases and J lost 4 bases. CDR3 coding DNA: TGCGCCAGCAGCCCCGGGACTAGCGGGGGAGAGACCCAGTACTTC. This encodes CASSPGTSGGETQYF.

This chain connects TRBV12-5 to TRBJ1-4, with TRBD1 matching 7 bases. Germline CDR1 LGHNT, CDR2 FRNRAP. V lost 4 bases to trimming and J lost 10 bases; unmatched junction nucleotides: 6. This CDR3 region has 13 residues. The chain's CDR3 is CASGSGQDGKLFF. In DNA, the CDR3 is TGTGCTAGTGGTTCTGGACAGGACGGAAAACTGTTTTTT. The full variable domain, rest sourced from reference TRBV12-5 and TRBJ1-4, is DARVTQTPRHKVTEMGQEVTMRCQPILGHNTVFWYRQTMMQGLELLAYFRNRAPLDDSGMPKDRFSAEMPDATLATLKIQPSEPRDSAVYFCASGSGQDGKLFFGSGTQLSVL.

In this sample, this clone turned up a few times. The DNA for the CDR3 is TGTGCCACCAGCGGATCAGGGGTACTTAACTATGGCTACACCTTC. Protein sequence: CATSGSGVLNYGYTF. The V and J genes are TRBV15 and TRBJ1-2, with a tentative D call TRBD1 (6 bases). V lost 5 bases and J 1 base, leaving 14 bases between the germline ends. The CDR3 has 15 residues. Germline V gene lookup returns CDR1 LNHNV and CDR2 YYDKDF (reference sequence).

The chain recombines TRBV18 with TRBJ2-1; D is perhaps TRBD1 (6 bases). This CDR3 has 14 residues. Trimming left V 1 base short and J 8 bases short, with 12 bases between. Germline V lookup: CDR1 KGHSH, CDR2 LQKENI. Here the CDR3 reads CASSPQDSFYEQFF. For the CDR3, the DNA is TGTGCCAGCTCACCACAGGACAGCTTCTATGAGCAGTTCTTC.

The chain uses TRBV7-2 and TRBJ1-1; D may be TRBD1 (5 bases). Germline V gives CDR1 SGHTA, CDR2 FQGNSA. The CDR3 is made up of 15 amino acids. Trimming stripped 2 bases from V and 5 bases from J, with 15 bases between. In DNA, the CDR3 is TGTGCCAGCAGCTTACGCAGGGCGGGGGAAACTGAAGCTTTCTTT. Translation: CASSLRRAGETEAFF.

V usage is TRBV9 and J usage is TRBJ1-1; a weak D match, TRBD1 (5 bases). The CDR3 runs to 14 residues. Germline CDR1 SGDLS, CDR2 YYNGEE. V lost 3 bases and J lost 4, with 13 bases in between. The CDR3 here is CASSASGDGTEAFF. The CDR3 DNA reads TGTGCCAGCAGCGCTTCGGGGGACGGCACTGAAGCTTTCTTT.

The rearrangement uses TRBV7-2 and TRBJ2-4; 9 positions agree with TRBD1. V shed 8 bases and J 5 bases; nucleotides not matched to a gene: 13. The CDR3 totals 16 residues. CDR1 SGHTA and CDR2 FQGNSA come from the germline V gene. CDR3 bases: TGTGCCAGCCCGGCCAGACGGGACAGGGCGGAAAACATTCAGTACTTC. Translating gives CASPARRDRAENIQYF.

The V and J genes are TRBV6-5 and TRBJ2-7; D may be TRBD1 (5 bases). Germline CDR1 MNHEY, CDR2 SVGAGI. The germline V and J ends were trimmed by 0 bases and 1 base, with 13 bases remaining between them. This CDR3 spans 16 amino acids. The CDR3 loop reads CASSYSKTDNSYEQYF. In nucleotides, the CDR3 is TGTGCCAGCAGTTACTCGAAGACAGACAATTCCTACGAGCAGTACTTC.

The chain uses TRBV25-1 and TRBJ1-4, with TRBD1 matching 7 bases. The CDR3 loop spans 15 amino acids. CDR1 and CDR2 (germline): MGHDK, SYGVNS. The ends lost 3 bases at V and 4 bases at J; junction bases unmatched: 5. CDR3 DNA: TGTGCCAGCAGTGAGGGACAGAGAATTAATGAAAAACTGTTTTTT. Translation: CASSEGQRINEKLFF.

The chain links TRBV5-1 to TRBJ2-3, with 11 bases fitting TRBD2. This CDR3 is 18 amino acids long. V was pared by 0 bases and J by 0 bases, with 6 bases of the junction left unmatched. Germline V CDR1 and CDR2: SGHRS, YFSETQ. The DNA for the CDR3 is TGCGCCAGCAGCTTGGCCCTAGCGGGGGGCTTTAGCACAGATACGCAGTATTTT. It codes for CASSLALAGGFSTDTQYF.

The rearrangement uses TRBV7-9 and TRBJ2-5, with D possibly being TRBD2 (6 bases). The ends were cut back, 1 base at V and 4 bases at J, with 10 bases in the middle. Germline CDR1 and CDR2: SEHNR and FQNEAQ (reference sequence). This CDR3 has 14 residues. CDR3 sequence: CASSLGGGTETQYF. Here the CDR3 DNA reads TGTGCCAGCAGCTTAGGTGGAGGGACAGAGACCCAGTACTTC.

V is TRBV6-5 and J is TRBJ2-7; 9 bases are shared with TRBD2. CDR3 length: 14 residues. The J segment lost 5 bases and the V segment lost 2 bases, leaving 4 bases of the junction unmatched. Germline CDR1 reads MNHEY; CDR2 reads SVGAGI. CDR3 DNA: TGTGCCAGCAGTTACACTAGCGGGCCCAACGAGCAGTACTTC. Translating gives CASSYTSGPNEQYF.

The J gene is TRBJ2-1, the V gene TRBV3-1 (or the pseudogene TRBV3-2); 7 nucleotides match TRBD2. V lost 1 base to trimming and J lost 1 base; unmatched junction nucleotides: 1. In germline, CDR1 is LGHDT, CDR2 YNNKEL (reference sequence). The CDR3 contains 15 residues. The CDR3 DNA reads TGTGCCAGCAGCCAAGGCGGGAGTTCCTACAATGAGCAGTTCTTC. Amino acids: CASSQGGSSYNEQFF.

V is TRBV29-1 and J is TRBJ2-3; 10 bases agree with TRBD2. J was trimmed by 6 bases and V by 1 base; bases with no gene match: 7. CDR1 is SQVTM, CDR2 ANQGSEA, per germline. The CDR3 spans 15 residues. The CDR3 nucleotides read TGCAGCGTTGAAGCCGGGGTAGCGGGAGGTGATACGCAGTATTTT. It yields the protein CSVEAGVAGGDTQYF.

The rearrangement joins TRBV18 to TRBJ2-1; 9 bases agree with TRBD1. Germline trimming cut 3 bases from V and 2 bases from J; bases unmatched to any gene: 14. This CDR3 has 19 amino acids. The germline gives CDR1 KGHSH, CDR2 LQKENI. The chain's CDR3 is CASSPVILSGQGPYNEQFF. CDR3 sequence (DNA): TGTGCCAGCTCACCTGTCATTCTATCGGGACAGGGCCCCTACAATGAGCAGTTCTTC.

The chain has TRBV29-1 and TRBJ2-7, with 9 bases fitting TRBD2. CDR1 is SQVTM and CDR2 is ANQGSEA in the germline V gene. V trimming: 6 bases; J trimming: 5 bases; junction bases outside the gene matches: 14. The CDR3 sequence is 15 residues long. CDR3 loop: CSVPAGGLEGNEQYF. The CDR3 bases are TGCAGCGTCCCGGCGGGGGGGCTAGAAGGTAACGAGCAGTACTTC.

The genes are TRBV27 and TRBJ1-1; 9 bases map to TRBD1. There are 15 residues in the CDR3. Germline V gene data show CDR1 as MNHEY and CDR2 as SMNVEV (reference sequence). Germline trimming cut 4 bases from V and 8 bases from J; bases unmatched to any gene: 11. DNA for the CDR3: TGTGCCAGCAGTTCCTCCGGGACAGGGCAGAGAGAAGCTTTCTTT. The encoded protein is CASSSSGTGQREAFF.

The chain joins TRBV19 to TRBJ2-1; TRBD1 might be the D (6 bases). The CDR3 extends over 15 amino acids. Germline values: CDR1 LNHDA, CDR2 SQIVND (reference sequence). Trimming removed 4 bases from V and 3 bases from J, with 13 bases in between. The CDR3 sequence is CASSTLTGVYNEQFF. CDR3 coding DNA: TGTGCCAGTAGTACTCTGACAGGTGTCTACAATGAGCAGTTCTTC.

The CDR3 nucleotides are TGTGCCAGCAGCTTAGAGGGGCAGGAAAAACTGTTTTTT. It yields the protein CASSLEGQEKLFF. The gene calls are TRBV7-9 and TRBJ1-4; D possibly corresponds to TRBD1 (5 bases). V was shortened by 1 base and J by 8 bases, with 8 bases between the two germline ends. Germline CDR1 and CDR2: SEHNR and FQNEAQ (reference sequence). This CDR3 has 13 amino acids.

The sample holds a few counts of this clone. V gene TRBV19 combines with J gene TRBJ2-6, with no clear D. The CDR3 sequence is 14 residues long. Germline-derived CDR1 and CDR2 are LNHDA and SQIVND (reference sequence). The ends were cut back, 6 bases at V and 3 bases at J, with 9 bases in the middle. CDR3 sequence reads: CASSGLGGANVLTF. The CDR3 region has the DNA TGTGCCAGTAGCGGGTTGGGTGGGGCCAACGTCCTGACTTTC.